The source of this TCR beta chain is a study of T cell responses to AZD1222 COVID-19 vaccine. About the research overall: Researchers grouped second doses given at about 4 or about 12 weeks into one pool. Study findings and constraints: Researchers took repertoire samples only after the peak T cell response had come.

Sequencing was performed with immunoSEQ multiplex PCR; in TCRdb, only in-frame clones are kept and a portion is missing. The top ten hold 15% to 20% of the sample, which has about 60,000 clones, approximately 83% seen once. V was clipped by 1 base and J by 6 bases, with 6 bases between them. Germline-derived CDR1 and CDR2 are SGHTA and FQGTGA. The CDR3 is 13 amino acids. Concerning this clone itself: Its antigen is unidentified.

Sequences were derived from peripheral blood, sampled on day 0 of AZD1222 vaccination. The gene calls are TRBV7-3 and TRBJ2-2; unclear D gene. The TCR comes from an adult in good health. The CDR3: CASSLKGPGELFF. CDR3 nucleotides: TGTGCCAGCAGCTTAAAGGGTCCCGGGGAGCTGTTTTTT.